The 10 T cell receptor beta chains below were found in one sample sequenced in a study of blood T cell repertoires in COVID-19 (dated by TCRdb to between 2020 and 2021). Library method: the immunoSEQ multiplex PCR assay. Held by TCRdb, this immuneACCESS table contains in-frame sequences only and omits some clones. Under half of the omission traces to an unresolved V gene where checked; the cause of the rest is unknown. In all, the sample holds about 140,000 clones, and 75% to 90% of those were seen once. Over 2.5% of the sample lies in the top ten. Material: peripheral blood. Source of these receptors: a man in his 60s with active or convalescent COVID-19.

V usage is TRBV19 and J usage is TRBJ2-3; 13 bases are a match to TRBD2. The V gene's germline CDR1 is LNHDA and CDR2 SQIVND (reference sequence). V trimming: 5 bases; J trimming: 2 bases; junction bases outside the gene matches: 7. The CDR3 length is 17 residues. In nucleotides, the CDR3 is TGTGCCAGTAGTTCCTGGACTAGCGGGAGACCCACAGATACGCAGTATTTT. Amino acids: CASSSWTSGRPTDTQYF.

V usage is TRBV6-5 and J usage is TRBJ1-3; 8 nucleotides match TRBD1. The CDR3 loop spans 11 amino acids. Germline CDR1 is MNHEY and CDR2 is SVGAGI. Trimming cost V 6 bases and J 10 bases; bases outside gene matches: 2. CDR3 protein: CASRRQGTIYF. The CDR3 DNA reads as TGTGCCAGCAGAAGACAGGGGACCATATATTTT.

The chain uses TRBV28 and TRBJ1-1; the match to TRBD1 covers 8 bases. The CDR3 contains 14 residues. CDR1 MDHEN and CDR2 SYDVKM come from the germline V gene. Trimming took 7 bases from V and 5 from J; bases not matched to a gene: 9. CDR3: CASNPGQGRTEAFF. CDR3 nucleotides: TGTGCCAGCAACCCTGGACAGGGACGGACTGAAGCTTTCTTT.

The sample holds a few counts of this clone. The gene calls are TRBV7-6 and TRBJ2-5; 8 bases map to TRBD2. CDR3 length equals 14 residues. The V segment lost 5 bases and the J segment 0 bases; nucleotides outside the gene matches: 2. Germline V gene data show CDR1 as SGHVS and CDR2 as FNYEAQ. The CDR3 is CASSPGGYQETQYF. DNA of the CDR3: TGTGCCAGCAGCCCGGGGGGGTACCAAGAGACCCAGTACTTC. The full variable domain, completed using reference TRBV7-6 and TRBJ2-5, is GAGVSQSPRYKVTKRGQDVALRCDPISGHVSLYWYRQALGQGPEFLTYFNYEAQQDKSGLPNDRFSAERPEGSISTLTIQRTEQRDSAMYRCASSPGGYQETQYFGPGTRLLVL.

The gene calls are TRBV5-1 and TRBJ1-1; 9 bases align to TRBD1. Germline-derived CDR1 and CDR2 are SGHRS and YFSETQ. Germline trimming cut 3 bases from V and 1 base from J; bases unmatched to any gene: 1. The CDR3 is 14 amino acids. As DNA, the CDR3 is TGCGCCAGCAGCTCGGGACAGGGGAACACTGAAGCTTTCTTT. Amino acid sequence: CASSSGQGNTEAFF.

As to this clone: Distinct nucleotide sequences in the sample also encode this CDR3. The rearrangement uses TRBV2 and TRBJ1-2; maybe TRBD1 (5 bases). CDR1 is SNHLY and CDR2 is FYNNEI in the germline V gene. Trimming cost V 3 bases and J 2 bases, with 7 bases left between them. The length of the CDR3 is 13 residues. This chain's CDR3 is CASSEGGNYGYTF. The DNA of the CDR3 is TGTGCCAGCAGTGAGGGGGGGAACTATGGCTACACCTTC.

This clone was seen just once. The genes are TRBV10-3 and TRBJ2-3; perhaps TRBD1 as D (6 bases). V gave up 0 bases and J gave up 2 bases, with 12 bases separating them. This CDR3 is 16 amino acids long. CDR1 and CDR2 from the germline V gene are ENHRY and SYGVKD. Here the CDR3 reads CAISESWSGDTDTQYF. In DNA form, the CDR3 reads TGTGCCATCAGTGAGTCGTGGTCAGGGGACACAGATACGCAGTATTTT.

The chain has TRBV27 and TRBJ2-7; 9 nucleotides align to TRBD1. V lost 8 bases and J lost 5; bases outside the gene matches: 16. The CDR3 runs 16 residues. The germline gives CDR1 MNHEY, CDR2 SMNVEV (reference sequence). The CDR3 DNA sequence: TGTGCCAGCGGATTCCTAACCGGGACAGGGACCCACGAGCAGTACTTC. It yields the protein CASGFLTGTGTHEQYF.

The V call is TRBV23-1, the J call TRBJ1-2, with 7 bases aligning to TRBD1. TRBV23-1 is noted as an ORF with a role that remains uncertain. V trimming: 2 bases; J trimming: 1 base; junction bases outside the gene matches: 10. CDR3 length: 17 amino acids. The CDR3 DNA is TGCGCCAGCAGTCAACCTGGAGGGACAGTGATTAACTATGGCTACACCTTC. Amino acids: CASSQPGGTVINYGYTF.

This rearrangement joins TRBV5-1 to TRBJ2-7; D gene uncertain. Germline CDR1 is SGHRS and CDR2 is YFSETQ. The CDR3 runs to 14 residues. V gave up 4 bases and J gave up 0 bases, with 11 bases separating them. The DNA for the CDR3 is TGCGCCAGCAGCCCGAGCCCTCCCTCCTACGAGCAGTACTTC. Amino acid sequence: CASSPSPPSYEQYF.